One sample yielded the 4 T cell receptor beta chains listed below, sequenced in a study of T cells in Graves' hyperthyroidism and ophthalmopathy. RNA transcripts served as the template for amplifying TCR beta CDR3 regions. When the TCR CDR3 underwent first-round RT-PCR, the HTBI primer set was used. TCRdb passed the multiplex PCR reads through MiXCR, listing each CDR3 protein once. This sample has over 250,000 distinct CDR3 sequences; 12% to 15% occur once, and the top ten carry approximately 35%. Sequenced: blood. All receptors come from a woman between 40 and 50 years old with Graves' ophthalmopathy.

This chain connects TRBV4-1 to TRBJ2-7; possible D gene TRBD1, 6 bases. CDR3 length: 15 amino acids. CDR1 and CDR2 from the germline V gene are MGHRA and YSYEKL. Trimming removed 1 base at V and 6 bases at J, with 16 bases between. The CDR3, as DNA: TGCGCCAGCAGCCAAGGCTCACAGGGATCAGGCGAGCAGTACTTC. Its protein is CASSQGSQGSGEQYF.

The chain couples TRBV7-9 to TRBJ1-4, with D maybe TRBD1 (6 bases). V shed 1 base and J shed 6 bases, with 9 bases lying between them. Germline V gene sequence: CDR1 SEHNR, CDR2 FQNEAQ (reference sequence). CDR3 size: 14 residues. The CDR3 sequence: CASSLGGGDEKLFF. The CDR3 DNA is TGTGCCAGCAGCTTAGGCGGGGGCGATGAAAAACTGTTTTTT.

The CDR3 reads CASSLAPFYGYTF. As DNA, the CDR3 is TGCGCCAGCAGCTTGGCCCCCTTCTATGGCTACACCTTC. V and J are TRBV5-1 and TRBJ1-2, with D hard to call. The V and J ends lost 0 bases and 4 bases respectively, with 7 bases between them. The CDR3 sequence is 13 residues long. The germline V gene has CDR1 SGHRS and CDR2 YFSETQ.

In this sample, this clonotype turned up a few times. The V and J genes are TRBV4-1 and TRBJ2-1, with TRBD2 identical over 8 bases. CDR3 length equals 15 residues. J was trimmed by 4 bases and V by 3 bases; bases with no gene match: 5. CDR1 MGHRA and CDR2 YSYEKL come from the germline V gene. The CDR3 DNA sequence: TGCGCCAGCAGCCATTTAGCGGGGACTTACAATGAGCAGTTCTTC. This codes for CASSHLAGTYNEQFF.